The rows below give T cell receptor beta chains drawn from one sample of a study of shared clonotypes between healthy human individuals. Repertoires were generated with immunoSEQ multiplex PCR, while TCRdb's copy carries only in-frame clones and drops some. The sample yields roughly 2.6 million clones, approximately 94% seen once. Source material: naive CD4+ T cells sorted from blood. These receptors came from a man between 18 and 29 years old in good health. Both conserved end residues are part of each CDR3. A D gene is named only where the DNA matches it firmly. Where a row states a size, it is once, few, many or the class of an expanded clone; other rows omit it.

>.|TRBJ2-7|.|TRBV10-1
TGCGCCAGCAGTGAGGTGGGAAAGGACTACGAGCAGTACTTC
CASSEVGKDYEQYF
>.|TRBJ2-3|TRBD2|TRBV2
TGTGCCAGTCGCTTGGCGCGACTAGCGGGTGTCACGCAGTATTTT
CASRLARLAGVTQYF
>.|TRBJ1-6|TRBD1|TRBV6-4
TGTGCCAGCAGTGACTCGTGGGACAGGGCCGTGTCACCCCTCCACTTT
CASSDSWDRAVSPLHF
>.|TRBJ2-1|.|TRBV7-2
TGTGCCAGCAGCCCCTTAGCGTCCTCCTACAATGAGCAGTTCTTC
CASSPLASSYNEQFF
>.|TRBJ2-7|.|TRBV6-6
TGTGCCAGCAGTTACGGGGTCCGCTACGAGCAGTACTTC
CASSYGVRYEQYF
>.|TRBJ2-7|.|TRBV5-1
TGCGCCAGCAGCTTAGGACGGCAATACGAGCAGTACTTC
CASSLGRQYEQYF
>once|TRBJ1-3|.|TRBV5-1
TGCGCCAGCAGCGACGGAAACACCATATATTTT
CASSDGNTIYF
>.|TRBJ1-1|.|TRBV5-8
TGTGCCAGCAGCTCCCCCCTAAGAGGGATGAACACTGAAGCTTTCTTT
CASSSPLRGMNTEAFF
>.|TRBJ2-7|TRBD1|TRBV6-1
TGTGCCAGCAGTGAATCCTCTAGGGGGCTCGAGCAGTACTTC
CASSESSRGLEQYF
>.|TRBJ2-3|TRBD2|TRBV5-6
TGTGCCAGCAGCTTGGTTGGGACTAGCAGTCGGGATACGCAGTATTTT
CASSLVGTSSRDTQYF
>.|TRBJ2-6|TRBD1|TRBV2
TGTGCCAGCAGTGAACGGTACAGGGGTGACTCTGGGGCCAACGTCCTGACTTTC
CASSERYRGDSGANVLTF
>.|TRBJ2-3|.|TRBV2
TGTGCCAGCAGTTCAGAGGCAAATACGCAGTATTTT
CASSSEANTQYF
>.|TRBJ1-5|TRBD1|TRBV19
TGTGCCAGTAGTATGGACAGGTGGGGTCAGCCCCAGCATTTT
CASSMDRWGQPQHF
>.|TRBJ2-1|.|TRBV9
TGTGCCAGCAGCGTAGGAGTCAGGGGTGATGAGCAGTTCTTC
CASSVGVRGDEQFF
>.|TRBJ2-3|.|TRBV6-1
TGTGCCAGCGAGACCGCAGGCACAGATACGCAGTATTTT
CASETAGTDTQYF
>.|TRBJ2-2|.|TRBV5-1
TGCGCCAGCAGCTTGGGAGCTACCACCGGGGAGCTGTTTTTT
CASSLGATTGELFF
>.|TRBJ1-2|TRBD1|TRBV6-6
TGTGCCAGCAGTTACTCGGGGCAGGGGGTGGATGGCTACACCTTC
CASSYSGQGVDGYTF
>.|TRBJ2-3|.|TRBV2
TGTGCCAGCGATAGCACAGATACGCAGTATTTT
CASDSTDTQYF
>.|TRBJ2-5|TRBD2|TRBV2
TGTGCCAGCAGCATGAACCCGGCTAGCGGGGGATACCAAGAGACCCAGTACTTC
CASSMNPASGGYQETQYF
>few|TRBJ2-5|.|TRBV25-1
TGTGCCAGCAGTAAGCCAGGACGGTACCAAGAGACCCAGTACTTC
CASSKPGRYQETQYF
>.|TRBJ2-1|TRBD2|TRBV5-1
TGCGCCAGCAGCTTGAGCGGGGGGTTATACAATGAGCAGTTCTTC
CASSLSGGLYNEQFF
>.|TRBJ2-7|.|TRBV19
TGTGCCAGTAGTACGGGATTGCAGGGGAACGAGCAGTACTTC
CASSTGLQGNEQYF
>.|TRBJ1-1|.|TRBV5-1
TGCGCCAGCAGGATAACAGGTGACGGGCCTGAAGCTTTCTTT
CASRITGDGPEAFF
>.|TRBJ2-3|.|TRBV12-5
TGTGCTAGTGGTTTGGTATGGGGTGACACAGATACGCAGTATTTT
CASGLVWGDTDTQYF
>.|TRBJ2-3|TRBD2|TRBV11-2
TGTGCCAGCAGCCCCGGGACTAGCGGGATGGTAGATACGCAGTATTTT
CASSPGTSGMVDTQYF
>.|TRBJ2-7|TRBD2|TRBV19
TGTGCCAGTAGTAAAAGATGGCTAGCGGGGCCCTACGAGCAGTACTTC
CASSKRWLAGPYEQYF
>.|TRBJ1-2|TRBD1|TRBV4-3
TGCGCCAGCAGCCAAGTCTTAGGACAGGGGTATGGCTACACCTTC
CASSQVLGQGYGYTF
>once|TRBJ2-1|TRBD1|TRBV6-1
TGTGCCAGCAAATGGACAGGGGGCGTTGAGCAGTTCTTC
CASKWTGGVEQFF
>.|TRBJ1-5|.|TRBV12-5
TGTGCTAGTGCCAAGGACGGACAGAATCAGCCCCAGCATTTT
CASAKDGQNQPQHF
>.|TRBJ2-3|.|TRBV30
TGTGCCTTCTCCTCCGACTTCTCCGATACGCAGTATTTT
CAFSSDFSDTQYF
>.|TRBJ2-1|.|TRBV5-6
TGTGCCAGCAGCTTGGTTATGTGGACAGTCAATGAGCAGTTCTTC
CASSLVMWTVNEQFF
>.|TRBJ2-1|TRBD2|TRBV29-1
TGCAGCGTTGAAGACCCAAGCGGGAGAAAAGCGCTGCAGTTCTTC
CSVEDPSGRKALQFF
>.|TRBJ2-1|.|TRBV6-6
TGTGCCAGCAGCCCAGGCTTCTATCGGTTCTTC
CASSPGFYRFF